This TCR beta chain was recovered during a study of CD8 T cells in ankylosing spondylitis. MiXCR, run by TCRdb on the 5' RACE reads, gives a single entry per CDR3 protein. Of approximately 140,000 distinct CDR3 sequences listed, about 42% are singletons. This TCR derives from a male donor with ankylosing spondylitis. Sequencing was carried out using synovial fluid, either unsorted or a sorted T cell fraction (not recorded which).

For the CDR3, the DNA is TGTGCCAGCACCCAAAAACAGGGGCCTCCCTACGAGCAGTACTTC. It codes for CASTQKQGPPYEQYF. This chain links TRBV12-3 or TRBV12-4 with TRBJ2-7; TRBD1 agrees at 7 bases. V was pared by 7 bases and J by 2 bases, with 11 bases of the junction left unmatched. CDR3 length: 15 amino acids.